The 2 T cell receptor beta chains given below trace back to one sample, sequenced in a study of blood T cell repertoires in COVID-19. TCRdb's copy holds only in-frame clones and misses some; the assay was immunoSEQ multiplex PCR. The repertoire consists of more than 85,000 clones, with about 90% occurring once and the leading ten covering around 5.3%. The material sequenced was peripheral blood. These TCRs come from a woman between 45 and 65 years old with COVID-19, enrolled during active disease.

The V call is TRBV9, the J call TRBJ1-2, with 8 positions matching TRBD1. This CDR3 comprises 14 residues. Germline V gene data show CDR1 as SGDLS and CDR2 as YYNGEE. Trimming at V came to 5 bases and at J to 5 bases, leaving 8 bases not matched to a gene. The CDR3 region is CASRNNRGEYGYTF. CDR3 in DNA: TGTGCCAGCAGAAATAACAGGGGGGAGTATGGCTACACCTTC.

This rearrangement joins TRBV10-1 to TRBJ1-1; D is unresolved. Germline CDR1 and CDR2: WNHNN and SYGVQD (reference sequence). V shed 9 bases and J shed 6 bases, with 20 bases lying between them. The CDR3 has 14 residues. In DNA, the CDR3 is TGCGCCAGGACCCCATTAGGAGAGGTCCCTGAAGCTTTCTTT. This gives the protein CARTPLGEVPEAFF.